This T cell receptor (beta chain) appears in the sequencing data of a study of blood T cell repertoires in COVID-19. Study details: The United States, Italy and Spain supplied acute and convalescent COVID-19 samples. PBMCs, B-cell-depleted T cells, or T cells were the source of the cDNA or gDNA that made up the material.

The table lists this clone with a count of one. In the original processing: Cell counts per sample came from amplifying reference gene primers. Only in-frame clones appear in the TCRdb table, and some are missing; sequencing was by immunoSEQ multiplex PCR. V and J calls and clone size follow that table, whereas D and trimming were derived from the DNA. Of about 100,000 clones in the sample, 80% to 90% are singletons; the top ten hold 32%. Source material: peripheral blood. This TCR was recovered from a woman older than 75 with acute or convalescent COVID-19.

The DNA for the CDR3 is TGTGCCAGTAGTATGGCCCTCTATGGCTACACCTTC. It codes for CASSMALYGYTF. The chain is built from TRBV19 and TRBJ1-2; D gene uncertain. V dropped 3 bases and J dropped 4 bases, with 6 bases sitting between them. Germline V gene sequence: CDR1 LNHDA, CDR2 SQIVND (reference sequence). The CDR3 has 12 amino acids.